This entry describes one T cell receptor beta chain. Antigen specificity is unknown. The TCRbeta library incorporated unique molecular identifiers. Using its own MiXCR run on the PCR reads, TCRdb lists one record per CDR3 protein. Of roughly 350,000 distinct CDR3 sequences listed, roughly 16% are singletons. This sample is drawn from a study of T-cell reconstitution after alpha-beta-depleted transplantation in children. Study-level points and caveats: It was surviving recipient T cells and thymic progenitors that gave some patients high TCRbeta diversity at day 60.

The ends were cut back, 7 bases at V and 0 bases at J, with 7 bases in the middle. Germline assignment: CDR1 MNHEY and CDR2 SMNVEV (reference sequence). The CDR3 is made up of 14 amino acids. This clonotype originated in a male patient between 2 and 10 years old who had a stem cell transplant for acute lymphoblastic leukemia, so the T cells may come from the graft donor. The rearrangement joins TRBV27 to TRBJ2-6; no definite D call. This specimen consisted of PBMCs, mostly from graft donor cells, obtained 360 days after TCRalphabeta/CD19-depleted stem cell transplant. In nucleotides, the CDR3 is TGTGCCAGCACCAGTTACTCTGGGGCCAACGTCCTGACTTTC. Amino acid sequence: CASTSYSGANVLTF.